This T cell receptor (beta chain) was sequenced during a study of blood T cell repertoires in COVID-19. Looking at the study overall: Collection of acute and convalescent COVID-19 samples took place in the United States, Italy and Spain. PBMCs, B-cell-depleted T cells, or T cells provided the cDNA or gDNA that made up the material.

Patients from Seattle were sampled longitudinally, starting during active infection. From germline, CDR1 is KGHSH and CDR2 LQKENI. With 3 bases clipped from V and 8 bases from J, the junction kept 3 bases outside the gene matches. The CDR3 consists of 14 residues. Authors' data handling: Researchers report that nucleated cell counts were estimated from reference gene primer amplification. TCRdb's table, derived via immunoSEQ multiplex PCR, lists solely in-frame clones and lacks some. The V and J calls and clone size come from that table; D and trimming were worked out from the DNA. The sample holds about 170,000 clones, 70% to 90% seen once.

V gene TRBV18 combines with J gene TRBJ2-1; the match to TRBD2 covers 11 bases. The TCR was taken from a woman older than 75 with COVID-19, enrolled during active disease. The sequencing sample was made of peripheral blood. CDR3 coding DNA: TGTGCCAGCTCACCTACTAGCGGGAGCGATGAGCAGTTCTTC. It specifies CASSPTSGSDEQFF.